This T cell receptor (beta chain) was sequenced in a study of T cells after yellow fever vaccination. TCRdb reprocessed the 5' RACE reads via MiXCR and lists one record per CDR3 protein. In the table there are approximately 330,000 distinct CDR3 sequences, 4.1% of which are singletons. Study outcomes and limitations: A weaker but faster secondary response was observed, peaking on day 5 versus 15. Clonotypes shared by both compartments, CD4 and CD8, made up a small share.

The CDR3 length is 16 residues. Trimming at V came to 2 bases and at J to 9 bases, leaving 16 bases not matched to a gene. Germline V lookup: CDR1 DFQATT, CDR2 SNEGSKA (reference sequence). This clonotype has ten or more counts. What it binds is not known. This chain uses TRBV20-1 with TRBJ2-4; 7 positions match TRBD1. This clonotype originated in a man aged 18 to 30 who received the YFV17D yellow fever vaccine. The sequencing here drew on PBMCs, taken 5 days after the yellow fever booster vaccination. The chain's CDR3 is CSARPHRVGGFGIQYF. CDR3 sequence (DNA): TGCAGTGCTAGACCCCACAGGGTAGGGGGCTTTGGCATTCAGTACTTC.